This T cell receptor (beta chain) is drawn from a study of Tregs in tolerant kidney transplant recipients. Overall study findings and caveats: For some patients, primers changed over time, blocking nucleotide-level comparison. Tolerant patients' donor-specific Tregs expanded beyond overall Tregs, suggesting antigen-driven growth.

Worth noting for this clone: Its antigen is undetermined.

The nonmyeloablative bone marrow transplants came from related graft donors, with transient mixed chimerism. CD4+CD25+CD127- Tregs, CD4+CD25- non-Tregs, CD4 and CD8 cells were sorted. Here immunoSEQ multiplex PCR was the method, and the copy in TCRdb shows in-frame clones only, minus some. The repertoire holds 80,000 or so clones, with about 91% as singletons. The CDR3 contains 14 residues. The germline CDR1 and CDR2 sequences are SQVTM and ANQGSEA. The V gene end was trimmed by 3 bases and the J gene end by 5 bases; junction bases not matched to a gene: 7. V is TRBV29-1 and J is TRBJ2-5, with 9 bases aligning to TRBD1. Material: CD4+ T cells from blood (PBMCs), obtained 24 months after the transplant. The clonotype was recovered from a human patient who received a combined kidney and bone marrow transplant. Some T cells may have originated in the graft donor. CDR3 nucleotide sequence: TGCAGCGTTGAGGGACAGGGATTTCGCGAGACCCAGTACTTC. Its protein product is CSVEGQGFRETQYF.